The following is a TCR beta chain sequence with its context. Its antigen is not identified. The record originates from a study of blood T cells in healthy people across ages. Study results and limitations: Both naive CD4+ cell counts and diversity were greater in long-lived donors than in aged donors. Strong correlation was found linking TCR beta diversity to naive T cell percentage.

The authors ran a second PCR of 7 to 11 cycles using a sample-barcoded 5' primer and a J-beta primer mix. A single record per CDR3 protein comes from TCRdb applying MiXCR to the 5' RACE reads. The data hold some 1.7 million distinct CDR3 sequences, with 28% observed a single time. CDR1 is MDHEN and CDR2 is SYDVKM in the germline V gene. There are 15 residues in the CDR3. V was pared by 5 bases and J by 3 bases, with 5 bases of the junction left unmatched. Sequenced input: blood. This sequence was found in a woman in her twenties or thirties in good health. The V and J genes are TRBV28 and TRBJ2-7; 12 bases align to TRBD2. Here the CDR3 reads CASSTSTSGGYEQYF. CDR3 sequence (DNA): TGTGCCAGCAGTACCTCGACTAGCGGGGGCTACGAGCAGTACTTC.